What follows is one T cell receptor beta chain and its context. No antigen is known for it. This sample stems from a study of cytomegalovirus exposure and HLA in healthy donors. Study-wide points: Reports indicated that the classifier achieved high specificity and sensitivity in diagnosing cytomegalovirus status. Some public TCRs appeared in many individuals, while most sequences were rare.

The data were produced by immunoSEQ multiplex PCR, yet TCRdb's version contains in-frame clones alone and is incomplete. The repertoire has approximately 280,000 clones, about 86% of them found once; the top ten carry 0.95% to 1.1%. It was the roughly 130-subject validation cohort, separate from the roughly 700-subject first cohort, to which the donors belonged. Germline-derived CDR1 and CDR2 are LNHNV and YYDKDF (reference sequence). The CDR3 is made up of 16 amino acids. After removal of 0 bases from V and 1 base from J, the junction contained 4 bases not matched to a gene. The sequence was collected from a woman aged 18-29 years in good health and CMV-seronegative. This sequence joins TRBV15 and TRBJ2-7; 9 nucleotides agree with TRBD1. Sample: PBMCs. The CDR3 region is CATSRDQGTGSYEQYF. CDR3 in DNA: TGTGCCACCAGCAGAGATCAGGGGACAGGGTCCTACGAGCAGTACTTC.